The 29 T cell receptor beta chains below were found in one sample sequenced in a study of T cells expressing NK-cell markers. No DNA is given; TCRdb re-called the 5' RACE reads and lists each CDR3 protein once. In all, the sample yields about 170,000 distinct CDR3 sequences. The source material was blood T cells: a sorted CD56 or NKG2C T cell subset, CD4+ or CD8+ T cells, or bulk PBMC T cells (not recorded which). The source is a man aged 18-70 years in good health.

The chain employs TRBV29-1 and TRBJ2-7; TCRdb indicates TRBD1, and absent DNA this call remains unverified. The germline V gene encodes CDR1 SQVTM and CDR2 ANQGSEA. CDR3 size: 14 residues. This chain's CDR3 is CSVEAGSETYEQYF.

The V gene is TRBV18, the J gene TRBJ2-5; checking the TCRdb D call of TRBD2 is not possible without DNA. Germline CDR1 and CDR2: KGHSH and LQKENI. This CDR3 contains 15 residues. The chain's CDR3 is CASSLTAEGLVSQYF.

The rearrangement joins TRBV5-1 to TRBJ1-1; there is no DNA to check the TCRdb D call of TRBD1. Germline loops: CDR1 SGHRS, CDR2 YFSETQ. The CDR3 has 15 amino acids. CDR3 sequence reads: CASRTGGSLGTEAFF.

V gene TRBV7-9 combines with J gene TRBJ2-7; the TCRdb D gene call, TRBD2, has no DNA to confirm it. Germline V CDR1 and CDR2: SEHNR, FQNEAQ (reference sequence). The CDR3 is made up of 15 amino acids. The chain's CDR3 is CASSLGIAGIYEQYF. Looking up the rest from reference TRBV7-9 and TRBJ2-7 gives the full variable domain: DTGVSQNPRHKITKRGQNVTFRCDPISEHNRLYWYRQTLGQGPEFLTYFQNEAQLEKSRLLSDRFSAERPKGSFSTLEIQRTEQGDSAMYLCASSLGIAGIYEQYFGPGTRLTVT.

The rearrangement links TRBV13 to TRBJ2-1; TCRdb designates TRBD1, a call that cannot be tested without DNA. The CDR3 sequence is 14 residues long. In germline, CDR1 is PRHDT, CDR2 FYEKMQ (reference sequence). CDR3 region: CASSPPLLATEQFF.

The rearrangement links TRBV7-9 to TRBJ1-1; TCRdb calls TRBD1, which cannot be checked without DNA. Germline lookup yields CDR1 SEHNR and CDR2 FQNEAQ (reference sequence). The CDR3 sequence is 11 residues long. The CDR3 is CASSNQGGAFF.

V gene TRBV15 combines with J gene TRBJ2-7; the D call of TRBD1 rests on TCRdb alone, since no DNA is present to check it. This CDR3 region has 14 residues. Per germline, CDR1 LNHNV and CDR2 YYDKDF (reference sequence). CDR3 residues: CATSTDRGPGEQYF.

The chain carries TRBV12-3 or TRBV12-4 and TRBJ2-7; TCRdb proposes TRBD1, but this gene call is untestable without DNA. This CDR3 is built from 14 residues. The CDR3 here is CASSLVGGRNEQYF.

This sequence joins TRBV27 and TRBJ1-2; the D call of TRBD1 rests on TCRdb alone, since no DNA is present to check it. Germline values: CDR1 MNHEY, CDR2 SMNVEV (reference sequence). The CDR3 length is 15 residues. This CDR3 reads CASSLSRGGLGGYTF.

This rearrangement joins TRBV6-5 to TRBJ2-6; TCRdb calls TRBD2, which cannot be checked without DNA. The CDR3 sequence is 18 residues long. Germline assignment: CDR1 MNHEY and CDR2 SVGAGI. CDR3 sequence: CASSSPPLILSGANVLTF.

The V and J genes are TRBV7-3 and TRBJ1-5; the D call from TCRdb, TRBD1, cannot be confirmed without DNA. The CDR3 sequence is 22 residues long. Germline V lookup: CDR1 SGHTA, CDR2 FQGTGA. CDR3 residues: CASSLNRWPGQGSGMSNQPQHF.

This chain links TRBV28 with TRBJ1-6; TCRdb picks TRBD1, but there is no DNA to check that call. The germline gives CDR1 MDHEN, CDR2 SYDVKM. There are 16 residues in the CDR3. CDR3 sequence reads: CASSLLGGSYNSPLHF.

V and J are TRBV6-1 and TRBJ2-3; the D call of TRBD1 rests on TCRdb alone, since no DNA is present to check it. The CDR3 has 15 residues. Germline assignment: CDR1 MNHNS and CDR2 SASEGT. The CDR3 loop reads CASTQGRSGGDTQYF.

The CDR3 spells CASSQLSSDQPQHF. V is TRBV3-1 and J is TRBJ1-5. CDR1 and CDR2 from the germline V gene are LGHDT and YNNKEL (reference sequence). CDR3 length: 14 residues.

The rearrangement links TRBV7-2 to TRBJ2-1; without DNA, the TCRdb call of TRBD1 cannot be checked. Germline-derived CDR1 and CDR2 are SGHTA and FQGNSA. The CDR3 length is 15 residues. Here the CDR3 reads CASSSLDTRYNEQFF. Complete variable domain (other parts from reference TRBV7-2 and TRBJ2-1): GAGVSQSPSNKVTEKGKDVELRCDPISGHTALYWYRQSLGQGLEFLIYFQGNSAPDKSGLPSDRFSAERTGGSVSTLTIQRTQQEDSAVYLCASSSLDTRYNEQFFGPGTRLTVL.

V gene TRBV15 combines with J gene TRBJ1-1. This CDR3 is built from 14 residues. Germline V gives CDR1 LNHNV, CDR2 YYDKDF (reference sequence). CDR3 amino acids: CATSRAGYDTEAFF.

This chain links TRBV6-1 with TRBJ1-1; TCRdb selects TRBD1, and the lack of DNA leaves this call unchecked. Germline values: CDR1 MNHNS, CDR2 SASEGT. This CDR3 contains 16 residues. CDR3 amino acids: CASSEQGEISNTEAFF.

CDR3: CASYSGEQRNTIYF. The rearrangement joins TRBV12-3 or TRBV12-4 to TRBJ1-3; TCRdb reports TRBD1, a call that lacks DNA to check it against. This CDR3 has 14 residues.

J is TRBJ1-1 and V is TRBV29-1; lacking DNA, the TRBD1 call made by TCRdb goes unchecked. There are 15 residues in the CDR3. The germline V gene encodes CDR1 SQVTM and CDR2 ANQGSEA. The CDR3 loop is CSVAGGKGVVTEAFF.

The chain employs TRBV7-6 and TRBJ1-2. Germline values: CDR1 SGHVS, CDR2 FNYEAQ. This CDR3 has 13 amino acids. CDR3 protein: CASSPQVGYGYTF.

The V and J genes are TRBV5-1 and TRBJ2-7. From germline, CDR1 is SGHRS and CDR2 YFSETQ. The CDR3 runs 15 residues. CDR3 protein: CASSLRTGGAYEQYF.

This chain joins TRBV28 and TRBJ2-4; checking the TCRdb D call of TRBD1 is not possible without DNA. Germline CDR1 and CDR2: MDHEN and SYDVKM. This CDR3 has 15 residues. The CDR3 sequence is CASSSPLEGVNIQYF.

The V gene is TRBV6-5, the J gene TRBJ2-5; TCRdb designates TRBD1, a call that cannot be tested without DNA. Germline V gene data show CDR1 as MNHEY and CDR2 as SVGAGI. This CDR3 is 14 amino acids long. The CDR3 sequence: CASSYSEDRFTQYF.

This sequence joins TRBV20-1 and TRBJ1-2; TCRdb lists TRBD1, though no DNA is available to test this call. The V gene's germline CDR1 is DFQATT and CDR2 SNEGSKA (reference sequence). The length of the CDR3 is 13 residues. CDR3 region: CSALGQGAGGYTF.

The rearrangement links TRBV6-5 to TRBJ2-7. CDR1 is MNHEY, CDR2 SVGAGI, per germline. The length of the CDR3 is 13 residues. The CDR3 region is CASSYSRILEQYF.

The genes are TRBV4-1 and TRBJ2-7. CDR1 MGHRA and CDR2 YSYEKL come from the germline V gene. CDR3 size: 12 residues. This CDR3 is CASSQEVGEQYF.

J is TRBJ2-7 and V is TRBV4-1; the TRBD1 assignment by TCRdb is unverifiable without DNA. Germline V CDR1 and CDR2: MGHRA, YSYEKL. The CDR3 loop spans 14 amino acids. CDR3 region: CASSQEGRGYEQYF.

V is TRBV3-1 and J is TRBJ2-2; TCRdb designates TRBD2, a call that cannot be tested without DNA. This CDR3 is built from 15 residues. From germline, CDR1 is LGHDT and CDR2 YNNKEL (reference sequence). This chain's CDR3 is CASKTSGAGTGELFF.

The chain carries TRBV7-2 and TRBJ2-5; there is no DNA to check the TCRdb D call of TRBD2. The CDR3 loop spans 14 amino acids. Per the germline V gene, CDR1 is SGHTA and CDR2 is FQGNSA. The CDR3: CASSSGTRQETQYF.